Sequencing of this T cell receptor beta chain was carried out in a study of T cells after posttransplantation cyclophosphamide. Produced via immunoSEQ multiplex PCR; TCRdb's table is partial and in-frame only. The top ten hold over 3.5% of the sample, which has approximately 10,000 clones, about 80% seen once. Concerning this clone itself: Its antigen is unknown.

Control samples came 1 year after myeloablative marrow transplants with methotrexate plus calcineurin inhibitor. The study, taken as a whole, reports: Later post-transplant blood repertoires were often dominated by donor CD8+ memory clones.

CDR1 and CDR2 from the germline V gene are MNHEY and SMNVEV (reference sequence). V gave up 4 bases and J gave up 9 bases, with 12 bases separating them. The CDR3 spans 12 residues. The source of this sequence is a male patient in his thirties who received an allogeneic stem cell transplant from an unrelated donor, was CMV-positive, and had acute GVHD only. The T cells may come from the graft donor. The rearrangement uses TRBV27 and TRBJ1-1, with no clear D. Sequences were derived from PBMCs, sampled 350 to 400 days after allogeneic stem cell transplant with calcineurin inhibitor and methotrexate. CDR3 sequence: CASSSLGSKAFF. The CDR3 DNA is TGTGCCAGCAGTTCCCTTGGGAGTAAAGCTTTCTTT.